Shown below are 6 T cell receptor beta chains from a single sample sequenced in a study of T cells after yellow fever vaccination. TCRdb called the 5' RACE reads again in MiXCR, with one record for every CDR3 protein. The sample has about 320,000 distinct CDR3 sequences; approximately 4.3% are singletons. The input for sequencing was PBMCs, taken 15 days after the yellow fever booster vaccination. Receptors were obtained from a man in his late teens or twenties who received the YFV17D yellow fever vaccine.

Ten or more counts support this clonotype. The chain is built from TRBV5-1 and TRBJ1-3; D is uncertain. Germline loops: CDR1 SGHRS, CDR2 YFSETQ. CDR3 length: 11 amino acids. V lost 5 bases and J lost 5, with 5 bases in between. The CDR3 region is CASRIRNTIYF. The CDR3 bases are TGCGCCAGCAGAATTCGAAACACCATATATTTT. Full variable domain (remainder filled in from reference TRBV5-1 and TRBJ1-3): KAGVTQTPRYLIKTRGQQVTLSCSPISGHRSVSWYQQTPGQGLQFLFEYFSETQRNKGNFPGRFSGRQFSNSRSEMNVSTLELGDSALYLCASRIRNTIYFGEGSWLTVV.

The chain combines TRBV7-9 with TRBJ1-3; D unclear. Trimming removed 5 bases from V and 6 bases from J, with 14 bases in between. The germline gives CDR1 SEHNR, CDR2 FQNEAQ (reference sequence). CDR3 length: 14 amino acids. The CDR3 loop reads CASSPLPLENTIYF. Written as DNA, the CDR3 is TGTGCCAGCAGCCCGCTACCTTTGGAAAACACCATATATTTT.

This clonotype has a count of ten or more. This chain joins TRBV28 and TRBJ2-6, with TRBD2 matching 7 bases. The V and J ends lost 2 bases and 0 bases, in that order; junction bases with no gene match: 1. The germline V gene has CDR1 MDHEN and CDR2 SYDVKM. The CDR3 extends over 16 amino acids. The CDR3 DNA is TGTGCCAGCAGTTTAGCGGGGGTCTCTGGGGCCAACGTCCTGACTTTC. Translation: CASSLAGVSGANVLTF.

There are many counts of this clonotype. This chain links TRBV7-7 with TRBJ2-1; possibly TRBD1 or TRBD2 for D (5 bases each). CDR3 length: 13 residues. V lost 5 bases to trimming and J lost 11 bases, with 16 bases between them. Per the germline V gene, CDR1 is SSHAT and CDR2 is FNYEAQ (reference sequence). Here the CDR3 DNA reads TGTGCCAGCAGCCCCCTGGGGGTCGCCCAGCAGTTCTTC. This gives the protein CASSPLGVAQQFF.

This clonotype occurred many times. J is TRBJ2-1 and V is TRBV4-3; D remains unclear. The CDR3 sequence is 16 residues long. Germline V gene sequence: CDR1 LGHNA, CDR2 YSLEER. The V end was cut by 0 bases, the J end by 9 bases, with 18 bases between. CDR3 amino acids: CASSQDPVGSSGEQFF. The CDR3 DNA reads as TGCGCCAGCAGCCAAGATCCGGTAGGGTCGTCGGGTGAGCAGTTCTTC.

This chain links TRBV10-3 with TRBJ2-1, with D perhaps TRBD1 (6 bases). Germline V gene lookup returns CDR1 ENHRY and CDR2 SYGVKD. The CDR3 is 15 amino acids. The V end was cut by 10 bases, the J end by 3 bases, with 19 bases between. CDR3 sequence (DNA): TGTGCCACCACTCCATTTACAGGGTTCTACAATGAGCAGTTCTTC. Its translation is CATTPFTGFYNEQFF.